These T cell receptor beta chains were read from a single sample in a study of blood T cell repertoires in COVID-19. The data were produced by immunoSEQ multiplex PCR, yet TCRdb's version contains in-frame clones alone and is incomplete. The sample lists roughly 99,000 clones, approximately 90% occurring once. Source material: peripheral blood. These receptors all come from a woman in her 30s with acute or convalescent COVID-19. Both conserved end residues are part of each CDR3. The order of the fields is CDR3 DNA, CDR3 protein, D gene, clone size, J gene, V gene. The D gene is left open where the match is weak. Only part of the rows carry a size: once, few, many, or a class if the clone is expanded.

DNA: TGTGCCAGCAGCCCTCGGACAGGGACCTACGAGCAGTACTTC; CDR3: CASSPRTGTYEQYF; D: TRBD1; size: -; J: TRBJ2-7; V: TRBV7-2
DNA: TGTGCCAGCAGCTATGTACAGGGGGCGGCCGAGCAGTACTTC; CDR3: CASSYVQGAAEQYF; D: TRBD1; size: -; J: TRBJ2-7; V: TRBV7-9
DNA: TGTGCCAGCAGTTTCGCCCGGACTAGCGGGGGGCCGTATCTAGCCAAAAACATTCAGTACTTC; CDR3: CASSFARTSGGPYLAKNIQYF; D: TRBD2; size: -; J: TRBJ2-4; V: TRBV28
DNA: TGTGCCAGCAGTCCCCCTGAGGAGCTGCATTATAGCAATCAGCCCCAGCATTTT; CDR3: CASSPPEELHYSNQPQHF; D: -; size: once; J: TRBJ1-5; V: TRBV28
DNA: TGCGCCAGCAGCTTCGACGGGAGCTCTGGAAACACCATATATTTT; CDR3: CASSFDGSSGNTIYF; D: -; size: -; J: TRBJ1-3; V: TRBV5-1
DNA: TGTGCCAGCAGCTTAGATAAGAGCGGGGGATACCAAGAGACCCAGTACTTC; CDR3: CASSLDKSGGYQETQYF; D: TRBD2; size: -; J: TRBJ2-5; V: TRBV7-8
DNA: TGTGCCAGCAGCCCACTAAACCTGGGACAGGGCGGCTACACCTTC; CDR3: CASSPLNLGQGGYTF; D: TRBD1; size: -; J: TRBJ1-2; V: TRBV28
DNA: TGTGCCAGCAGCGGGGGGGGGCCGTCAGAGACCCAGTACTTC; CDR3: CASSGGGPSETQYF; D: -; size: -; J: TRBJ2-5; V: TRBV9
DNA: TGCGCCAGCAGTGACCCTACAGGGCCGGATGACAATGAGCAGTTCTTC; CDR3: CASSDPTGPDDNEQFF; D: -; size: -; J: TRBJ2-1; V: TRBV10-1
DNA: TGTGCCAGCAGCTTGACAGGGGCAGCCTACGAGCAGTACTTC; CDR3: CASSLTGAAYEQYF; D: TRBD1; size: few; J: TRBJ2-7; V: TRBV2
DNA: TGTGCCAGCTCACCCCCTGGAGTCTCTCGCTCTGGAAACACCATATATTTT; CDR3: CASSPPGVSRSGNTIYF; D: -; size: -; J: TRBJ1-3; V: TRBV18
DNA: TGTGCCAGAAGCCAAACTAGCGGGGTTTACAATGAGCAGTTCTTC; CDR3: CARSQTSGVYNEQFF; D: -; size: once; J: TRBJ2-1; V: TRBV7-5
DNA: TGTGCCACCGCGCGGGGCCTCAATCAGCCCCAGCATTTT; CDR3: CATARGLNQPQHF; D: -; size: -; J: TRBJ1-5; V: TRBV15
DNA: TGCGCCAGCAGCCAAGAATGGGGCGGAGACTATGGCTACACCTTC; CDR3: CASSQEWGGDYGYTF; D: -; size: once; J: TRBJ1-2; V: TRBV4-3
DNA: TGTGCCAGCAGCTCCCGACAGGACCGCGGTGAGACCCAGTACTTC; CDR3: CASSSRQDRGETQYF; D: -; size: -; J: TRBJ2-5; V: TRBV5-4
DNA: TGTGCCAGCAGTGAATATAAGGGACAGGGTCTTGAAAAACTGTTTTTT; CDR3: CASSEYKGQGLEKLFF; D: TRBD1; size: once; J: TRBJ1-4; V: TRBV25-1
DNA: TGTGCCAGCAGTTTTGTTAACTACACCTTC; CDR3: CASSFVNYTF; D: -; size: -; J: TRBJ1-2; V: TRBV28
DNA: TGTGCCAGTAGTATAGTCGCAGGTCGGACCTATAATTCACCCCTCCACTTT; CDR3: CASSIVAGRTYNSPLHF; D: -; size: -; J: TRBJ1-6; V: TRBV19
DNA: TGTGCCAGCAGCCTAACAAGGGGTACCTCCTACGAGCAGTACTTC; CDR3: CASSLTRGTSYEQYF; D: -; size: once; J: TRBJ2-7; V: TRBV27
DNA: TGTGCCAGCAGAAAGCCTGCGACTAGTAGTGCCGGGGAGCTGTTTTTT; CDR3: CASRKPATSSAGELFF; D: -; size: -; J: TRBJ2-2; V: TRBV7-2
DNA: TGTGCCAGCAGTTCCCCGGGGGGGGGCGGTCAGCCCCAGCATTTT; CDR3: CASSSPGGGGQPQHF; D: -; size: -; J: TRBJ1-5; V: TRBV2
DNA: TGTGCCTGGAGTAACGGGGAAGGGTACGAGAACACTGAAGCTTTCTTT; CDR3: CAWSNGEGYENTEAFF; D: -; size: -; J: TRBJ1-1; V: TRBV30
DNA: TGTGCCAGCAGCTACCTCGGGCCAGGGGGGAATTCACCCCTCCACTTT; CDR3: CASSYLGPGGNSPLHF; D: TRBD1; size: -; J: TRBJ1-6; V: TRBV27